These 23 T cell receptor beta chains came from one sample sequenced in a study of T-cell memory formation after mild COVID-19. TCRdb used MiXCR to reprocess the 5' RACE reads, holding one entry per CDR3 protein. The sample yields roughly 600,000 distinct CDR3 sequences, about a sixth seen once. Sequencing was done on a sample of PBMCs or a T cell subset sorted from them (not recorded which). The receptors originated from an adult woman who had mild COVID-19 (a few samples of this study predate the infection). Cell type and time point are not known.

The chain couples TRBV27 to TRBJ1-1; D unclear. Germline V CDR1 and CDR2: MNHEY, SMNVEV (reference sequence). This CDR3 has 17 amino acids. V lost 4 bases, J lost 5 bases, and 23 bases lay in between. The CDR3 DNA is TGTGCCAGCAGTTCCCTTGGGGTAGGTAGACTTGGGACTGAAGCTTTCTTT. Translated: CASSSLGVGRLGTEAFF.

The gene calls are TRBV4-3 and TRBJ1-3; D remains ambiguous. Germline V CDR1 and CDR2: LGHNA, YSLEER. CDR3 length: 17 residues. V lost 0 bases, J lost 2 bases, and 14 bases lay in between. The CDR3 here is CASSQDELRVTGNTIYF. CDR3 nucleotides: TGCGCCAGCAGCCAAGATGAATTAAGGGTCACTGGAAACACCATATATTTT.

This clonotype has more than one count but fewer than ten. DNA for the CDR3: TGTGCCAGCACCCCCAGGACAGGGTACCCATCCTCTGAAGCTTTCTTT. It translates to CASTPRTGYPSSEAFF. The chain has TRBV6-2 or TRBV6-3 and TRBJ1-1; 8 nucleotides line up with TRBD1. CDR3 size: 16 residues. Germline values: CDR1 MNHEY, CDR2 SVGEGT. V dropped 7 bases and J dropped 6; count of bases not matched to a gene: 16.

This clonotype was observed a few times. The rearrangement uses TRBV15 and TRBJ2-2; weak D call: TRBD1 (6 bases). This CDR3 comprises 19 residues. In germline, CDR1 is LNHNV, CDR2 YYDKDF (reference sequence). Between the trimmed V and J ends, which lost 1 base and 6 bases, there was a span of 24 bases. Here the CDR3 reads CATSRGGMTGHIIAGELFF. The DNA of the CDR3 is TGTGCCACCAGCAGAGGGGGGATGACAGGCCACATCATTGCCGGGGAGCTGTTTTTT.

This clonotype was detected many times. CDR3 sequence (DNA): TGCAGTGCTAGAGATGGGACTAGCGGGTTTAATGAGCAGTTCTTC. It yields the protein CSARDGTSGFNEQFF. The V gene is TRBV20-1, the J gene TRBJ2-1, with 12 bases identical to TRBD2. The CDR3 is made up of 15 amino acids. Germline loops: CDR1 DFQATT, CDR2 SNEGSKA (reference sequence). V gave up 0 bases and J gave up 7 bases; unmatched junction bases: 4.

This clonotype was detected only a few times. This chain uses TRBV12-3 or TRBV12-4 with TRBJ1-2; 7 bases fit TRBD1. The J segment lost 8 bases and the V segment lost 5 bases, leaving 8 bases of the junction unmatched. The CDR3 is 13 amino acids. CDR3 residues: CASSVDRVQGYTF. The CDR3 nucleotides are TGTGCCAGCAGTGTAGACAGGGTGCAAGGCTACACCTTC.

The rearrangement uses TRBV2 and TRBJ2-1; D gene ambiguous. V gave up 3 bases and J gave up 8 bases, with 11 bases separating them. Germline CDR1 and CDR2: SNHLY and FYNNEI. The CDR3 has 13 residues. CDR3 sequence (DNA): TGTGCCAGCAGTGATCAAGCTACCTATGAGCAGTTCTTC. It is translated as CASSDQATYEQFF.

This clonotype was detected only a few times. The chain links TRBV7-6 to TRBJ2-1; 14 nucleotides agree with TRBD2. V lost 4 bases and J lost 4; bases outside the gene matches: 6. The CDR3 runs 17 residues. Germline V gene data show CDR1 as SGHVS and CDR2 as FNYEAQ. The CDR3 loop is CASSSKTSGRAYNEQFF. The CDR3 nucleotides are TGTGCCAGCAGCTCGAAGACTAGCGGGAGGGCATACAATGAGCAGTTCTTC.

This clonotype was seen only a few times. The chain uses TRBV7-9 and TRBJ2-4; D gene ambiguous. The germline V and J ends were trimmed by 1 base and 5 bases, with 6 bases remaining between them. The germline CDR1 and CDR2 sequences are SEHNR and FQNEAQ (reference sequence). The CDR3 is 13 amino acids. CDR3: CASSLGGENIQYF. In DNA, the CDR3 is TGTGCCAGCAGCTTAGGGGGTGAAAACATTCAGTACTTC.

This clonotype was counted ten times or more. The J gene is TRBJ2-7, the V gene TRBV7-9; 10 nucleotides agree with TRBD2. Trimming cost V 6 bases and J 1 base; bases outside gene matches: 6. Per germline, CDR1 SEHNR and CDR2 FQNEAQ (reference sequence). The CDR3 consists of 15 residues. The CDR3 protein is CASRATSGASYEQYF. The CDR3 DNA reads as TGTGCCAGCAGAGCAACTAGCGGGGCTTCCTACGAGCAGTACTTC.

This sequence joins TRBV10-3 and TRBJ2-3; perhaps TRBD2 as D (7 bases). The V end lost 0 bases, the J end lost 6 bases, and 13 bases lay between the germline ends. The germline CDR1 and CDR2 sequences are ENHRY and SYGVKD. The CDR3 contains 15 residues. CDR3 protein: CAISESPGGWDTQYF. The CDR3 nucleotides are TGTGCCATCAGTGAGTCGCCGGGGGGCTGGGATACGCAGTATTTT.

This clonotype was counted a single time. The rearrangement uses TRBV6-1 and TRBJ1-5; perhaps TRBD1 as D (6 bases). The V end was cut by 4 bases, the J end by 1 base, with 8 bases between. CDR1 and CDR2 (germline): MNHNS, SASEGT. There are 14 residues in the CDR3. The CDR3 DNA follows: TGTGCCAGCAGTGTTGACAGGAGCAATCAGCCCCAGCATTTT. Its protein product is CASSVDRSNQPQHF.

Written as DNA, the CDR3 is TGCAGCCCGACTGTAGCAGATACGCAGTATTTT. It yields the protein CSPTVADTQYF. The V gene is TRBV29-1, the J gene TRBJ2-3; D is unresolved. Looked up from germline, CDR1 is SQVTM and CDR2 is ANQGSEA. V was cut by 8 bases and J by 4 bases, with 10 bases left in between. This CDR3 comprises 11 residues.

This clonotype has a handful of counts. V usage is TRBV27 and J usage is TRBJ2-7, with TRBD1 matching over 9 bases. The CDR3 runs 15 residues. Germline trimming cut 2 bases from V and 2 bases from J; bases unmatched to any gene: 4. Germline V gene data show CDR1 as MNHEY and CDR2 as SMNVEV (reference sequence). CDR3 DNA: TGTGCCAGCAGTTTAGGCTGGACAGGGGCCTACGAGCAGTACTTC. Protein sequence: CASSLGWTGAYEQYF.

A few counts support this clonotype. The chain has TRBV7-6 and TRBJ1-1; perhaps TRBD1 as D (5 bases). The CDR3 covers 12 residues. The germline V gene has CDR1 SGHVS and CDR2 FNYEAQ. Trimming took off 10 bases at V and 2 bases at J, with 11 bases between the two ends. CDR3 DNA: TGTGCCACCTTAAGGGGAAACACTGAAGCTTTCTTT. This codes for CATLRGNTEAFF.

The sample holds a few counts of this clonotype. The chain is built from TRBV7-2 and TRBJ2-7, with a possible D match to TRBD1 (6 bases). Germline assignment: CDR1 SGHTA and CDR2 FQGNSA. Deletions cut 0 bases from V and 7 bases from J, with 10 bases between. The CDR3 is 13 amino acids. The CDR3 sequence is CASSLAGAVEQYF. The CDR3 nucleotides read TGTGCCAGCAGCTTAGCGGGGGCGGTGGAGCAGTACTTC.

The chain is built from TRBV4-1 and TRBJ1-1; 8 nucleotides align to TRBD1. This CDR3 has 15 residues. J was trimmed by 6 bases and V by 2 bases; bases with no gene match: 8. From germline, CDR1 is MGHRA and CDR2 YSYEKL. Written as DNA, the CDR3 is TGCGCCAGCAGCCAACAAGGACAGGGCTTCTCTGAAGCTTTCTTT. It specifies CASSQQGQGFSEAFF.

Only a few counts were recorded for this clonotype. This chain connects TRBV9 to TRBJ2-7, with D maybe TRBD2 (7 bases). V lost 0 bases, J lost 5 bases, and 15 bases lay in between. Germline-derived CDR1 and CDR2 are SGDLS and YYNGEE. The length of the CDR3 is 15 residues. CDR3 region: CASSVAGGANHEQYF. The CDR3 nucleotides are TGTGCCAGCAGCGTAGCTGGGGGGGCTAATCACGAGCAGTACTTC.

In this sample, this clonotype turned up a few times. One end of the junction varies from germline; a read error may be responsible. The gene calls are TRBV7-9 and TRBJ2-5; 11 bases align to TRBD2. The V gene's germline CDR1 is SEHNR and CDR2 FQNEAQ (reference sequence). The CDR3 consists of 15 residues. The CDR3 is CASSLAGGFQETQYF. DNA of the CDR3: TGTGCCAGCAGCCTAGCGGGAGGTTTTCAAGAGACCCAGTACTTC.

DNA for the CDR3: TGTGCCAGCAGCTACCGTGGGACCGCAACTAATGAAAAACTGTTTTTT. It specifies CASSYRGTATNEKLFF. The chain employs TRBV13 and TRBJ1-4; possible D gene TRBD1, 5 bases. The CDR3 runs to 16 residues. V lost 4 bases to trimming and J lost 0 bases, with 12 bases between them. Germline values: CDR1 PRHDT, CDR2 FYEKMQ (reference sequence).

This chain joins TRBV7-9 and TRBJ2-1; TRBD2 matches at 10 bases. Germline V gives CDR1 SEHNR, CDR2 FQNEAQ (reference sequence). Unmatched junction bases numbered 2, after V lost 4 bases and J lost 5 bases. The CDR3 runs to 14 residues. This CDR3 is CASSSSGSNNEQFF. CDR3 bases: TGTGCCAGCAGCTCTAGCGGGAGTAACAATGAGCAGTTCTTC.

The CDR3 protein is CASSPIAGYSNQPQHF. CDR3 sequence (DNA): TGTGCCAGCTCACCTATCGCCGGTTATAGCAATCAGCCCCAGCATTTT. The rearrangement joins TRBV18 to TRBJ1-5; D not certain. Germline-derived CDR1 and CDR2 are KGHSH and LQKENI. This CDR3 region has 16 residues. V lost 3 bases, J lost 0 bases, and 12 bases lay in between. The variable domain in full, with the rest retrieved from reference TRBV18 and TRBJ1-5, is NAGVMQNPRHLVRRRGQEARLRCSPMKGHSHVYWYRQLPEEGLKFMVYLQKENIIDESGMPKERFSAEFPKEGPSILRIQQVVRGDSAAYFCASSPIAGYSNQPQHFGDGTRLSIL.

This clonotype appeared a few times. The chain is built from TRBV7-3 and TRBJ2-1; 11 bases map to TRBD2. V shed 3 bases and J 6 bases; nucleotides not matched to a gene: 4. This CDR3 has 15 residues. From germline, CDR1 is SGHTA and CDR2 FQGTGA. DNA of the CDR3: TGTGCCAGCAGCTTTAGCGGGGGGGCCCTCAATGAGCAGTTCTTC. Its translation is CASSFSGGALNEQFF.